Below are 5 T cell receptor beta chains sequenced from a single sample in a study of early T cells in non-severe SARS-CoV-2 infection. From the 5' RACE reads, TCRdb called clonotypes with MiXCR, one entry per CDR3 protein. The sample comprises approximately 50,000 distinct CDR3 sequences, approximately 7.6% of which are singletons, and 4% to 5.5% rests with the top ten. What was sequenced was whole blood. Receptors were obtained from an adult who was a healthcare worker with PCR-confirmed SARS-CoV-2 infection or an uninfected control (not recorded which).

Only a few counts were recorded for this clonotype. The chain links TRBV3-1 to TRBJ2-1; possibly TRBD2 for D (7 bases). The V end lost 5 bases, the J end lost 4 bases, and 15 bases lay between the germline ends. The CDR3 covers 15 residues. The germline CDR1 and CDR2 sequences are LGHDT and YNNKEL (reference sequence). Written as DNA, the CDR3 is TGTGCCAGCAGCTACCGGGCGGGGGCTTACAATGAGCAGTTCTTC. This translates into CASSYRAGAYNEQFF.

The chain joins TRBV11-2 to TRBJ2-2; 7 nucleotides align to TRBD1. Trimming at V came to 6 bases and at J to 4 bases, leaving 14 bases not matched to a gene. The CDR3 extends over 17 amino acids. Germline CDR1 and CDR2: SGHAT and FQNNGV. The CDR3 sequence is CASRSIGDRRVTGELFF. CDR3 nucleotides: TGTGCCAGCAGATCGATTGGGGACAGACGAGTCACCGGGGAGCTGTTTTTT. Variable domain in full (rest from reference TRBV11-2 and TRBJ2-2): EAGVAQSPRYKIIEKRQSVAFWCNPISGHATLYWYQQILGQGPKLLIQFQNNGVVDDSQLPKDRFSAERLKGVDSTLKIQPAKLEDSAVYLCASRSIGDRRVTGELFFGEGSRLTVL.

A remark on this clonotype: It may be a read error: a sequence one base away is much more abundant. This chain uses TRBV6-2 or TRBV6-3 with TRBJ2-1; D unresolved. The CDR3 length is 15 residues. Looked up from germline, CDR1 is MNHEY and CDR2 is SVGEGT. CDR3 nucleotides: TGTGCCAGCAATGCGAGGCGGAGCTCCTACAATGAGCAGCTCTTC. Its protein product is CASNARRSSYNEQLF.

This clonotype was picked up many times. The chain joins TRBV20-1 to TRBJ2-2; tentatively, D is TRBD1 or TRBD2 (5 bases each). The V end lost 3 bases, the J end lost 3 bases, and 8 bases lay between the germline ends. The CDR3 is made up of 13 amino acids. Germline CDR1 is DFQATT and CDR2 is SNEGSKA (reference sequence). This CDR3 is CSARGEHTGELFF. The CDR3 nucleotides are TGCAGTGCTAGGGGGGAACACACCGGGGAGCTGTTTTTT.

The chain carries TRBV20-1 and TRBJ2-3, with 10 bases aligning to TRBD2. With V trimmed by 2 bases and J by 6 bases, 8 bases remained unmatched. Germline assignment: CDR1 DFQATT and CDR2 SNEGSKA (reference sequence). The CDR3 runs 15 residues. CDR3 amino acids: CSARPSGSSWDTQYF. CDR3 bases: TGCAGTGCTAGACCTAGCGGGAGCTCTTGGGATACGCAGTATTTT.